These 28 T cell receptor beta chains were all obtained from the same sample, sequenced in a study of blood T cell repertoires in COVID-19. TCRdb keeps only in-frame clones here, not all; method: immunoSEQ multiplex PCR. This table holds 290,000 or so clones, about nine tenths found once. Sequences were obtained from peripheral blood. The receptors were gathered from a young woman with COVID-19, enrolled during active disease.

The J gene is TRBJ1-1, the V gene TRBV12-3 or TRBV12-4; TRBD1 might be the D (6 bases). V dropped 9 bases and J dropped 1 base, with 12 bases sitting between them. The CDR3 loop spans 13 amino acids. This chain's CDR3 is CASDRTANTEAFF. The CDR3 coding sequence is TGTGCCAGTGATCGGACAGCGAACACTGAAGCTTTCTTT.

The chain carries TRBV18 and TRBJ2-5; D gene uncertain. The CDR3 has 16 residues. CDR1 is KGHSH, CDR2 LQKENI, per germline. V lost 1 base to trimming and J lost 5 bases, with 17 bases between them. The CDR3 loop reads CASSPLMAGGWETQYF. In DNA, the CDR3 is TGTGCCAGCTCACCACTGATGGCAGGTGGATGGGAGACCCAGTACTTC. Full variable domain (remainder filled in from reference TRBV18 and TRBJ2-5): NAGVMQNPRHLVRRRGQEARLRCSPMKGHSHVYWYRQLPEEGLKFMVYLQKENIIDESGMPKERFSAEFPKEGPSILRIQQVVRGDSAAYFCASSPLMAGGWETQYFGPGTRLLVL.

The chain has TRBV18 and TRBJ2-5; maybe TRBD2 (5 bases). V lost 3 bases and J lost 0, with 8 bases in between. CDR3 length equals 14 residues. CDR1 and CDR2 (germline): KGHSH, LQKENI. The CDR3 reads CASSPTGYQETQYF. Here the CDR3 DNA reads TGTGCCAGCTCACCCACGGGGTACCAAGAGACCCAGTACTTC.

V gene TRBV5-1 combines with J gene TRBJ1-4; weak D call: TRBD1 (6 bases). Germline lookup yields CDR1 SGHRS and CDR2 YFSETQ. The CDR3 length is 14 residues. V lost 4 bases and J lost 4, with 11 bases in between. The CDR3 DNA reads TGCGCCAGCAGCACAGGGAACGGTAATGAAAAACTGTTTTTT. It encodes CASSTGNGNEKLFF. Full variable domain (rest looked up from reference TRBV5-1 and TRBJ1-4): KAGVTQTPRYLIKTRGQQVTLSCSPISGHRSVSWYQQTPGQGLQFLFEYFSETQRNKGNFPGRFSGRQFSNSRSEMNVSTLELGDSALYLCASSTGNGNEKLFFGSGTQLSVL.

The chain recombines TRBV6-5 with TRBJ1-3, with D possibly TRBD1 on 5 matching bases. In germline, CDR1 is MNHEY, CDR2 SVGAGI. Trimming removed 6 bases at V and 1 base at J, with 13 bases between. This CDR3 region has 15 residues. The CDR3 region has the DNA TGTGCCAGCAGCCCCGGAGGGACGTCTGGAAACACCATATATTTT. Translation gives CASSPGGTSGNTIYF.

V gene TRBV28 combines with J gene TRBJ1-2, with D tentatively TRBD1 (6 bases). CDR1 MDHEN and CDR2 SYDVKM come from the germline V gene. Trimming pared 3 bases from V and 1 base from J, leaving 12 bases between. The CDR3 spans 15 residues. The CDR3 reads CASSFGGTLNYGYTF. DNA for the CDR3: TGTGCCAGCAGTTTCGGGGGGACACTTAACTATGGCTACACCTTC.

The CDR3 here is CASSFSGQAEAFF. CDR3 in DNA: TGTGCCAGCAGTTTCTCTGGACAGGCTGAAGCTTTCTTT. The chain recombines TRBV27 with TRBJ1-1; TRBD1 aligns across 7 bases. This CDR3 contains 13 residues. Losses at the gene ends were 3 bases for V and 6 bases for J; bases not matched to a gene: 4. CDR1 and CDR2 from the germline V gene are MNHEY and SMNVEV (reference sequence).

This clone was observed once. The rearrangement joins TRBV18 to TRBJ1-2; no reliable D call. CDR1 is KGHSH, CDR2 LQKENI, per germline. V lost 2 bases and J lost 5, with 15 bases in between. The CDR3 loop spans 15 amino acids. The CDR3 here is CASSPVSEVRYGYTF. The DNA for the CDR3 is TGTGCCAGCTCACCAGTTTCTGAGGTTCGGTATGGCTACACCTTC.

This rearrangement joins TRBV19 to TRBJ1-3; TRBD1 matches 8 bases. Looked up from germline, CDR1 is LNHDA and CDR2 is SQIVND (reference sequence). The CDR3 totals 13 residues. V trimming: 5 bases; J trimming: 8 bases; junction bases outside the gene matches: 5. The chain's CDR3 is CASSVQGADTIYF. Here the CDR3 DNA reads TGTGCCAGTAGTGTCCAGGGGGCTGACACCATATATTTT.

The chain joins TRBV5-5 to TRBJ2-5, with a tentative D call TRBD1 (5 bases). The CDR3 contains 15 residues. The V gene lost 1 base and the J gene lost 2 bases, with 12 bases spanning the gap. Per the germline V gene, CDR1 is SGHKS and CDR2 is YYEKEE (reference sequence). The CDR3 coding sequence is TGTGCCAGCAGCTTGTCTGGGGCAGGACAAGAGACCCAGTACTTC. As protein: CASSLSGAGQETQYF.

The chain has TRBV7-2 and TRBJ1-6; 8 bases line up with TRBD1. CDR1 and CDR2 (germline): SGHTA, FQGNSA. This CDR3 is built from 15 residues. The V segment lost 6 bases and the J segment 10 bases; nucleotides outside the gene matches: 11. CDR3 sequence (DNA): TGTGCCAGCAGGCGTCAGGGGGCGACTGGCTCACCCCTCCACTTT. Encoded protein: CASRRQGATGSPLHF. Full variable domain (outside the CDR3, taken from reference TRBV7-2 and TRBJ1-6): GAGVSQSPSNKVTEKGKDVELRCDPISGHTALYWYRQSLGQGLEFLIYFQGNSAPDKSGLPSDRFSAERTGGSVSTLTIQRTQQEDSAVYLCASRRQGATGSPLHFGNGTRLTVT.

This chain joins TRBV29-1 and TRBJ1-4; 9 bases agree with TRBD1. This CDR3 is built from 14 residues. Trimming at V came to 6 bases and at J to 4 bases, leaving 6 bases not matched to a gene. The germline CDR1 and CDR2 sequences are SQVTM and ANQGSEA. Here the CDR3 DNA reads TGCAGCGTCGGAGACAGGGGGAATAATGAAAAACTGTTTTTT. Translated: CSVGDRGNNEKLFF.

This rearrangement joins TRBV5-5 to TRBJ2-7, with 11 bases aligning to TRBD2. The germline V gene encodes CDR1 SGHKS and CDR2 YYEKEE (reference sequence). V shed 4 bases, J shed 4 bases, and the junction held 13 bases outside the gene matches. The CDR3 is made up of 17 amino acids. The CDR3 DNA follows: TGTGCCAGCAGCGTTAGATCCTGGACTAGCGGGCAATACGAGCAGTACTTC. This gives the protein CASSVRSWTSGQYEQYF.

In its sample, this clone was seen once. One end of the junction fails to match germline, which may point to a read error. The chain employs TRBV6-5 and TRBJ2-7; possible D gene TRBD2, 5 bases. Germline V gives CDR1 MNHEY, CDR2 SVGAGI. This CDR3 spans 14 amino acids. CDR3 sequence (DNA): TGTGCCAGCAGTTATTCGGTTTATGACTACGAGCAGCACTTC. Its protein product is CASSYSVYDYEQHF.

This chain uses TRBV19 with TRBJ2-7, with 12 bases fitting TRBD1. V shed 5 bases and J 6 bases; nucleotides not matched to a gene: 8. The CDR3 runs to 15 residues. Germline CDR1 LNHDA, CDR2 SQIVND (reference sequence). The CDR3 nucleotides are TGTGCCAGTAGTCTCTCCGGGACAGGGGGCTCCGAGCAGTACTTC. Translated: CASSLSGTGGSEQYF.

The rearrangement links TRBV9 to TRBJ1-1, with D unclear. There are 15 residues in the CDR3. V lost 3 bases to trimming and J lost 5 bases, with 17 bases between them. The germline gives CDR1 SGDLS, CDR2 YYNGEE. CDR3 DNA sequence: TGTGCCAGCAGCGCCGTAGGAATAATGGAGACTGAAGCTTTCTTT. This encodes CASSAVGIMETEAFF.

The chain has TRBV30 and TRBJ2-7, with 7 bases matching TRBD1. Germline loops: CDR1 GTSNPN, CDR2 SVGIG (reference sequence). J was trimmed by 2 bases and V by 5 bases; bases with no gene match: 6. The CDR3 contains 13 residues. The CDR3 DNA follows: TGTGCCTGGGCTGGACAGGCGGCCTACGAGCAGTACTTC. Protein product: CAWAGQAAYEQYF.

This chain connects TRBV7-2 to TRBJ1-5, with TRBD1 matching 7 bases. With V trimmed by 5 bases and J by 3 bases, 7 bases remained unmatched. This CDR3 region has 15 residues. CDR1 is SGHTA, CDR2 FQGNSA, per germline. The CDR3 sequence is CASSKLGQTNQPQHF. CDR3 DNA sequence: TGTGCCAGCAGCAAATTGGGACAGACCAATCAGCCCCAGCATTTT.

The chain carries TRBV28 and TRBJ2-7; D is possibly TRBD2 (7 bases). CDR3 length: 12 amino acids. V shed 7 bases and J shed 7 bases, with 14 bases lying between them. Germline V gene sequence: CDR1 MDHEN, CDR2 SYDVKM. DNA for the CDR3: TGTGCCAGCAACGGGGGGCGTGAGGAGCAGTACTTC. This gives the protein CASNGGREEQYF.

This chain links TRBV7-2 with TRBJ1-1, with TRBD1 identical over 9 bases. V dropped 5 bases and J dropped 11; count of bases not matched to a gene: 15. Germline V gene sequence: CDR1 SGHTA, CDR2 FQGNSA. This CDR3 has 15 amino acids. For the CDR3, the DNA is TGTGCCAGCAGCGTTTCCGGGACAGGGATTGGGGAGGCTTTCTTT. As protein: CASSVSGTGIGEAFF.

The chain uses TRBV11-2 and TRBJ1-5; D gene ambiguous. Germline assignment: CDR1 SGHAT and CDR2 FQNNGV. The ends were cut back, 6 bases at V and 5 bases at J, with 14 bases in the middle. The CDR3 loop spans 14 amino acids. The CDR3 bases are TGTGCCAGCAGTCTTGGGCACGGCGATCAGCCCCAGCATTTT. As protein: CASSLGHGDQPQHF.

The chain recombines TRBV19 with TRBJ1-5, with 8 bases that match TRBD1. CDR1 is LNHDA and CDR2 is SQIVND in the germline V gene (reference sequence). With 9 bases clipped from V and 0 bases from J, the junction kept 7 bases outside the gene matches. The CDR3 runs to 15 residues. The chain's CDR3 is CASATGVNSNQPQHF. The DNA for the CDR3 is TGTGCCAGCGCGACAGGGGTAAATAGCAATCAGCCCCAGCATTTT.

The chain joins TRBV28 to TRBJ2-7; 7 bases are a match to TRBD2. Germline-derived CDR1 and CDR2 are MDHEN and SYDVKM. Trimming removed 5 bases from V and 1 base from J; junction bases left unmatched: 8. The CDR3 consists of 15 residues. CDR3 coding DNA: TGTGCCAGCAGTAACACACTAGCGATTTCCTACGAGCAGTACTTC. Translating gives CASSNTLAISYEQYF.

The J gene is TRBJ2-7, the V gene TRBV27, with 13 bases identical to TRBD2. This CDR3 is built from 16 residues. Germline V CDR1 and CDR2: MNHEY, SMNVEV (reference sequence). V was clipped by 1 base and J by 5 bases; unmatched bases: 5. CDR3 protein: CASSLLLAGGPHEQYF. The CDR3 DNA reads TGTGCCAGCAGTTTATTACTAGCGGGAGGGCCCCACGAGCAGTACTTC.

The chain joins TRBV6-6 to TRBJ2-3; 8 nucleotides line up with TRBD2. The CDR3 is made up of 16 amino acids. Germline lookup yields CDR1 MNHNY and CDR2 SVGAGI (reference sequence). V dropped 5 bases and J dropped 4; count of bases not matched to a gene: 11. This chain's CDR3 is CASSGFSAGVSDTQYF. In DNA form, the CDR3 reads TGTGCCAGCAGTGGATTTTCAGCGGGAGTGTCAGATACGCAGTATTTT.

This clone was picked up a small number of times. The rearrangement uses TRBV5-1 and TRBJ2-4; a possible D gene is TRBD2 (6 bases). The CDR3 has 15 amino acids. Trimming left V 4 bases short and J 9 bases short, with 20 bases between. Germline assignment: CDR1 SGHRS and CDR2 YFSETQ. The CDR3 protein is CASSATGGGDGIQYF. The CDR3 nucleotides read TGCGCCAGCAGCGCGACTGGGGGAGGTGATGGCATTCAGTACTTC.

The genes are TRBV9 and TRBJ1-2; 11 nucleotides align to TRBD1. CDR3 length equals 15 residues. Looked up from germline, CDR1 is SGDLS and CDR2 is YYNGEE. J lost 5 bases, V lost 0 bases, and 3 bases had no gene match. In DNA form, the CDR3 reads TGTGCCAGCAGCGTAGACCGGGACAGGGGGTATGGCTACACCTTC. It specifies CASSVDRDRGYGYTF.

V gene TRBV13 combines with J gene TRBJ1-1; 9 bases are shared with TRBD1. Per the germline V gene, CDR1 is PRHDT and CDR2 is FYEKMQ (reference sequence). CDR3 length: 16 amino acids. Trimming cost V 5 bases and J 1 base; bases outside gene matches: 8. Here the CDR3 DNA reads TGTGCCAGCAGCCAGGGACAGGGATGGGGGAACACTGAAGCTTTCTTT. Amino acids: CASSQGQGWGNTEAFF.